The 25 T cell receptor beta chains given below trace back to one sample, sequenced in a study of blood T cell repertoires in COVID-19. TCRdb's copy holds only in-frame clones and misses some; the assay was immunoSEQ multiplex PCR. The table includes roughly 180,000 clones, roughly 84% detected once. The sequencing input was peripheral blood. These TCRs come from a woman older than 75 with active or convalescent COVID-19.

The V call is TRBV11-2, the J call TRBJ1-1; D is unresolved. The CDR3 sequence is 14 residues long. Deletions cut 5 bases from V and 5 bases from J, with 15 bases between. CDR1 is SGHAT, CDR2 FQNNGV, per germline. CDR3: CASSAHEVRTEAFF. The CDR3 DNA sequence: TGTGCCAGCAGCGCCCACGAGGTCCGGACTGAAGCTTTCTTT.

This chain links TRBV27 with TRBJ1-1; D is ambiguous. The germline V gene has CDR1 MNHEY and CDR2 SMNVEV (reference sequence). The CDR3 spans 15 residues. V shed 3 bases and J shed 1 base, with 12 bases lying between them. The CDR3 bases are TGTGCCAGCAGTTTCCACGGGAGACCGAACACTGAAGCTTTCTTT. This translates into CASSFHGRPNTEAFF.

The rearrangement links TRBV29-1 to TRBJ2-7, with TRBD2 matching over 8 bases. The CDR3 sequence is 12 residues long. Germline CDR1 reads SQVTM; CDR2 reads ANQGSEA. Trimming took 6 bases from V and 3 from J; bases not matched to a gene: 4. CDR3 protein: CSVAGTSYEQYF. The CDR3 nucleotides are TGCAGCGTAGCCGGGACTAGCTACGAGCAGTACTTC.

The gene calls are TRBV9 and TRBJ2-1; tentative D call: TRBD2 (5 bases). Trimming removed 4 bases from V and 8 bases from J, with 16 bases in between. The CDR3 extends over 14 amino acids. CDR1 is SGDLS and CDR2 is YYNGEE in the germline V gene. CDR3 residues: CASSSRASSDEQFF. CDR3 nucleotides: TGTGCCAGCAGCTCTCGGGCTAGCAGCGATGAGCAGTTCTTC.

This CDR3 reads CAWSRAGGLDSTDTQYF. Here the CDR3 DNA reads TGTGCCTGGAGTCGGGCAGGGGGTTTAGATAGCACAGATACGCAGTATTTT. V and J are TRBV30 and TRBJ2-3; 7 bases line up with TRBD1. Germline V gives CDR1 GTSNPN, CDR2 SVGIG (reference sequence). The CDR3 is 17 amino acids. Losses at the gene ends were 2 bases for V and 0 bases for J; bases not matched to a gene: 11. Variable domain in full (rest from reference TRBV30 and TRBJ2-3): SQTIHQWPATLVQPVGSPLSLECTVEGTSNPNLYWYRQAAGRGLQLLFYSVGIGQISSEVPQNLSASRPQDRQFILSSKKLLLSDSGFYLCAWSRAGGLDSTDTQYFGPGTRLTVL.

V usage is TRBV4-2 and J usage is TRBJ2-5, with 7 bases lining up with TRBD1. Germline CDR1 LGHNA, CDR2 YNFKEQ. There are 16 residues in the CDR3. Unmatched junction bases numbered 10, after V lost 5 bases and J lost 1 base. The CDR3, as DNA: TGTGCCAGCAGCAGGGGGCAGGTCTTGGGCCAAGAGACCCAGTACTTC. This encodes CASSRGQVLGQETQYF.

The CDR3 sequence: CASSLTGVGETQYF. In DNA form, the CDR3 reads TGCGCCAGCAGCCTGACAGGGGTGGGGGAGACCCAGTACTTC. The rearrangement joins TRBV5-1 to TRBJ2-5; TRBD1 aligns across 8 bases. The CDR3 contains 14 residues. Germline V gene lookup returns CDR1 SGHRS and CDR2 YFSETQ. V trimming: 4 bases; J trimming: 5 bases; junction bases outside the gene matches: 7.

This chain links TRBV2 with TRBJ1-1; no clear D gene. The germline gives CDR1 SNHLY, CDR2 FYNNEI. The CDR3 is 17 residues long. The V end lost 3 bases, the J end lost 4 bases, and 21 bases lay between the germline ends. Here the CDR3 reads CASSEGRRFFPGTEAFF. The CDR3 region has the DNA TGTGCCAGCAGTGAGGGCAGGAGGTTTTTCCCGGGCACTGAAGCTTTCTTT.

DNA of the CDR3: TGTGCCAGCAGCCCTAATTATCCAGATAGCGGGGGGAACACCGGGGAGCTGTTTTTT. It yields the protein CASSPNYPDSGGNTGELFF. The genes are TRBV7-6 and TRBJ2-2; 9 bases map to TRBD2. Losses at the gene ends were 5 bases for V and 1 base for J; bases not matched to a gene: 14. Per germline, CDR1 SGHVS and CDR2 FNYEAQ. CDR3 length: 19 residues.

This clone was counted a few times. The chain carries TRBV5-1 and TRBJ2-7; 12 bases line up with TRBD2. V trimming: 4 bases; J trimming: 6 bases; junction bases outside the gene matches: 11. The CDR3 loop spans 16 amino acids. Germline CDR1 is SGHRS and CDR2 is YFSETQ. Here the CDR3 reads CASSQSRASGRVEQYF. For the CDR3, the DNA is TGCGCCAGCAGCCAAAGCCGGGCTAGCGGGAGGGTCGAGCAGTACTTC.

This CDR3 reads CASSFQGARAGELFF. The CDR3 DNA is TGTGCCAGCAGCTTCCAGGGGGCGCGTGCCGGGGAGCTGTTTTTT. The genes are TRBV7-3 and TRBJ2-2; 8 positions match TRBD1. The length of the CDR3 is 15 residues. With 3 bases clipped from V and 6 bases from J, the junction kept 6 bases outside the gene matches. CDR1 and CDR2 (germline): SGHTA, FQGTGA. The variable domain in full, with the rest retrieved from reference TRBV7-3 and TRBJ2-2, is GAGVSQTPSNKVTEKGKYVELRCDPISGHTALYWYRQSLGQGPEFLIYFQGTGAADDSGLPNDRFFAVRPEGSVSTLKIQRTERGDSAVYLCASSFQGARAGELFFGEGSRLTVL.

The chain uses TRBV11-2 and TRBJ1-3, with a tentative D call TRBD1 (6 bases). Germline-derived CDR1 and CDR2 are SGHAT and FQNNGV. This CDR3 spans 16 amino acids. V was shortened by 2 bases and J by 4 bases, with 15 bases between the two germline ends. The CDR3 loop reads CASSLFQTGRGNTIYF. CDR3 sequence (DNA): TGTGCCAGCAGCTTATTTCAGACAGGAAGGGGAAACACCATATATTTT.

The chain joins TRBV19 to TRBJ1-5; TRBD1 is a possible D gene (6 bases). The V and J ends lost 2 bases and 4 bases respectively, with 9 bases between them. Germline CDR1 reads LNHDA; CDR2 reads SQIVND (reference sequence). The CDR3 extends over 14 amino acids. Written as DNA, the CDR3 is TGTGCCAGTAGTATAATAAGGGGGAATCAGCCCCAGCATTTT. It encodes CASSIIRGNQPQHF.

The chain has TRBV10-2 and TRBJ2-1; maybe TRBD2 (5 bases). The CDR3 has 15 amino acids. Germline values: CDR1 WSHSY, CDR2 SAAADI. Trimming took 4 bases from V and 3 from J, leaving 13 bases between them. This CDR3 is CASSASWAGYNEQFF. CDR3 nucleotide sequence: TGCGCCAGCAGTGCCTCCTGGGCGGGCTACAATGAGCAGTTCTTC.

This chain links TRBV7-9 with TRBJ2-3; the match to TRBD2 covers 14 bases. Trimming took 5 bases from V and 5 from J; bases not matched to a gene: 9. The germline V gene encodes CDR1 SEHNR and CDR2 FQNEAQ (reference sequence). This CDR3 is built from 17 residues. This CDR3 is CASSIETGLAGVDTQYF. The CDR3 DNA sequence: TGTGCCAGCAGCATAGAGACGGGACTAGCGGGAGTAGATACGCAGTATTTT. The complete variable domain, with remaining parts taken from reference TRBV7-9 and TRBJ2-3, reads DTGVSQNPRHKITKRGQNVTFRCDPISEHNRLYWYRQTLGQGPEFLTYFQNEAQLEKSRLLSDRFSAERPKGSFSTLEIQRTEQGDSAMYLCASSIETGLAGVDTQYFGPGTRLTVL.

This rearrangement joins TRBV19 to TRBJ2-2; TRBD1 is a possible D gene (5 bases). Germline V gives CDR1 LNHDA, CDR2 SQIVND (reference sequence). Trimming took 3 bases from V and 4 from J, leaving 18 bases between them. This CDR3 is 17 amino acids long. The CDR3 DNA sequence: TGTGCCAGTAGTATGCCGGCGGCGTTAGGGGTCACCGGGGAGCTGTTTTTT. It yields the protein CASSMPAALGVTGELFF.

The rearrangement uses TRBV2 and TRBJ2-7; 13 nucleotides align to TRBD2. V lost 7 bases to trimming and J lost 7 bases; unmatched junction nucleotides: 4. This CDR3 region has 13 residues. CDR1 is SNHLY and CDR2 is FYNNEI in the germline V gene. CDR3 in amino acids: CASTRLAGGEQYF. The CDR3 DNA sequence: TGTGCCAGCACCCGACTAGCGGGAGGTGAGCAGTACTTC.

This sequence joins TRBV27 and TRBJ2-7, with 14 nucleotides matching TRBD2. The germline CDR1 and CDR2 sequences are MNHEY and SMNVEV (reference sequence). This CDR3 region has 12 residues. V was pared by 10 bases and J by 6 bases, with 2 bases of the junction left unmatched. The CDR3, as DNA: TGTGCCACCGGGACTAGCGGGGGCGAGCAGTACTTC. Its protein product is CATGTSGGEQYF.

This chain links TRBV5-5 with TRBJ1-1; a possible D gene is TRBD1 (5 bases). The CDR3 extends over 15 amino acids. V lost 5 bases, J lost 3 bases, and 17 bases lay in between. The V gene's germline CDR1 is SGHKS and CDR2 YYEKEE (reference sequence). The CDR3 loop reads CASSPRGGSDTEAFF. In nucleotides, the CDR3 is TGTGCCAGCAGTCCCCGGGGGGGATCGGACACTGAAGCTTTCTTT.

This chain joins TRBV7-8 and TRBJ2-1, with 8 bases identical to TRBD2. The CDR3 is made up of 16 amino acids. The V gene's germline CDR1 is SGHVS and CDR2 FQNEAQ. V shed 7 bases and J 6 bases; nucleotides not matched to a gene: 14. The CDR3, as DNA: TGTGCCAGCACACTTTGGCGGACTAGCAGTCCCAATGAGCAGTTCTTC. Protein product: CASTLWRTSSPNEQFF.

This clone was seen just once. V is TRBV7-3 and J is TRBJ2-2, with D perhaps TRBD2 (5 bases). This CDR3 is built from 16 residues. Germline V gene data show CDR1 as SGHTA and CDR2 as FQGTGA. V lost 5 bases and J lost 1, with 14 bases in between. The CDR3 DNA follows: TGTGCCAGCAGCCCAACTTTGGCGGGGAACACCGGGGAGCTGTTTTTT. It codes for CASSPTLAGNTGELFF.

The chain joins TRBV2 to TRBJ1-1, with D uncertain. V lost 6 bases, J lost 4 bases, and 12 bases lay in between. Germline V gene data show CDR1 as SNHLY and CDR2 as FYNNEI. The CDR3 sequence is 13 residues long. The CDR3 nucleotides are TGTGCCAGCAGCCCCCGGGGTAGCACTGAAGCTTTCTTT. Translated, it gives CASSPRGSTEAFF.

The chain joins TRBV1 to TRBJ1-2; the D call in the table, TRBD1, was not verified against the DNA. TRBV1 is tagged as a pseudogene. This CDR3 region has 17 residues. The CDR3: CTSSQVRTGSPNYGYTF. The CDR3 bases are TGCACCAGCAGCCAAGTCCGGACAGGGAGCCCTAACTATGGCTACACCTTC.

On this clone itself: The same CDR3 can be traced to other DNA sequences in this sample. The CDR3: CASSPTGGEGYTF. For the CDR3, the DNA is TGCGCCAGCAGCCCTACAGGGGGGGAGGGCTACACCTTC. The chain links TRBV5-1 to TRBJ1-2; 8 bases are a match to TRBD1. Per the germline V gene, CDR1 is SGHRS and CDR2 is YFSETQ. After removal of 4 bases from V and 8 bases from J, the junction contained 7 bases not matched to a gene. This CDR3 has 13 residues.

The chain is built from TRBV28 and TRBJ1-5, with TRBD1 matching 10 bases. This CDR3 contains 16 residues. CDR1 and CDR2 (germline): MDHEN, SYDVKM. The V and J ends lost 8 bases and 4 bases, in that order; junction bases with no gene match: 11. For the CDR3, the DNA is TGTGCCAGCTTACCAGGGACAGGGGTTAGTAATCAGCCCCAGCATTTT. Translation: CASLPGTGVSNQPQHF.